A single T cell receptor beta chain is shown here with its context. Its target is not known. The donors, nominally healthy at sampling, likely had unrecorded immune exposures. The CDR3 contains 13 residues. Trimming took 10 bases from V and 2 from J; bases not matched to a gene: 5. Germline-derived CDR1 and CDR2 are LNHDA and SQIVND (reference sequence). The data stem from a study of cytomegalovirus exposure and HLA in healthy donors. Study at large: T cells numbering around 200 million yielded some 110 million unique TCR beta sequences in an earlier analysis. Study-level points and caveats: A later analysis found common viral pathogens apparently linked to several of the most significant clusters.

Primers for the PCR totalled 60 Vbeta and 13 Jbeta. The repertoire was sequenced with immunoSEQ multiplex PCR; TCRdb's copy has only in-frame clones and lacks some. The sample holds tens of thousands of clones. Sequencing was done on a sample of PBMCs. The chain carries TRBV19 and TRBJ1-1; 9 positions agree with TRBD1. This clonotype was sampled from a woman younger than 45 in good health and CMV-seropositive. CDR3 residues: CAIRGQGNTEAFF. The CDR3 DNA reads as TGTGCCATTCGGGGACAGGGTAACACTGAAGCTTTCTTT.